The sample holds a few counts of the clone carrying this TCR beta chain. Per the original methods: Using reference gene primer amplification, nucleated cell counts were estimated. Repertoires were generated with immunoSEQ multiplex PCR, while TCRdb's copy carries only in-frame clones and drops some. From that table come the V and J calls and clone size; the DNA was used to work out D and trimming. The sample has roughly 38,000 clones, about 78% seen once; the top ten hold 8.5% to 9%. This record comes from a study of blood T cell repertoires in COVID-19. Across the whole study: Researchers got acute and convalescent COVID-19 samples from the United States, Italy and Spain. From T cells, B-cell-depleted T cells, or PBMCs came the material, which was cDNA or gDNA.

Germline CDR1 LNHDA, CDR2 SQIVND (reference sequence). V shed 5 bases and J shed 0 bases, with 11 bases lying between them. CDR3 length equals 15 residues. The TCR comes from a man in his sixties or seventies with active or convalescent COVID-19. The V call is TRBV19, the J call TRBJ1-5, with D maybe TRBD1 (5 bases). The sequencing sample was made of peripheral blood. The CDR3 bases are TGTGCCAGTAGTCTCCTGACAGATAGCAATCAGCCCCAGCATTTT. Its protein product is CASSLLTDSNQPQHF.